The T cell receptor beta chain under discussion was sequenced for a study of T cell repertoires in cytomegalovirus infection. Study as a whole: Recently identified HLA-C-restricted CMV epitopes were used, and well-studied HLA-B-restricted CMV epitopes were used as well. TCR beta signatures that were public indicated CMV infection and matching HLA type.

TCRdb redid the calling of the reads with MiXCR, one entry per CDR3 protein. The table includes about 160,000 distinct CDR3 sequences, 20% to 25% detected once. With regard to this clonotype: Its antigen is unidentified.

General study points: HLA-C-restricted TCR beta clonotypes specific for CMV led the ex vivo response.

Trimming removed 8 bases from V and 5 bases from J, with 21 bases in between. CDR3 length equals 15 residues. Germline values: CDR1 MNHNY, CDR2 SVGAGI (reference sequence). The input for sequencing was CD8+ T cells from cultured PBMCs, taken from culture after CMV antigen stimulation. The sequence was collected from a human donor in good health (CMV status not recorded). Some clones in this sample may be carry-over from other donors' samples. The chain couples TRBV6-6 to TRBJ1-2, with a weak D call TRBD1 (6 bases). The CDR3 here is CASLVQGGAEYGYTF. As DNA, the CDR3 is TGTGCCAGCCTAGTACAGGGAGGAGCGGAATATGGCTACACCTTC.